This T cell receptor (beta chain) appears in the sequencing data of a study of CD8+ T cells in alopecia areata. Points from the study as a whole: Against the mouse data, patients shared TCRs less clearly, possibly for HLA reasons. Many expanded lesional clones remained in scalp and blood on tofacitinib.

Treatment reported: oral pan-JAK inhibitor, 5-10 mg twice daily. Reverse transcribed after extraction, RNA yielded cDNA as the sequencing template. Sequenced by immunoSEQ multiplex PCR; TCRdb stores in-frame clones only, minus some. Of fewer than 250,000 clones listed, 55% to 70% are singletons. On this clone: What it recognizes is unknown.

This specimen was CD4+ T cells sorted from blood, taken at week 4, from a patient treated with tofacitinib. This sequence was found in a human donor with alopecia areata.

CDR3 region: CASSQDRDRGPIVYGYTF. In DNA, the CDR3 is TGCGCCAGCAGCCAAGACCGGGACAGGGGCCCCATAGTATATGGCTACACCTTC. The genes are TRBV4-3 and TRBJ1-2, with 10 bases that match TRBD1. The length of the CDR3 is 18 residues. Looked up from germline, CDR1 is LGHNA and CDR2 is YSLEER. Trimming removed 0 bases from V and 5 bases from J; junction bases left unmatched: 12.